A single sample gave rise to the 9 T cell receptor beta chains below, sequenced in a study of blood T cell repertoires in COVID-19. Repertoires were generated with immunoSEQ multiplex PCR, while TCRdb's copy carries only in-frame clones and drops some. The sample includes 250,000 to 350,000 clones, 87% seen only once; the top ten take about 2.2%. The sample consisted of peripheral blood. Receptors originate from a woman aged 45-65 years who had recovered from COVID-19.

The rearrangement joins TRBV27 to TRBJ1-1; D is possibly TRBD1 (6 bases). The V and J ends lost 2 bases and 4 bases respectively, with 11 bases between them. The CDR3 sequence is 14 residues long. Germline V CDR1 and CDR2: MNHEY, SMNVEV (reference sequence). In DNA, the CDR3 is TGTGCCAGCAGTTTAGGGGGGGCTCGCACTGAAGCTTTCTTT. The encoded protein is CASSLGGARTEAFF.

The J gene is TRBJ1-2, the V gene TRBV7-2; tentative D call: TRBD1 (5 bases). CDR1 and CDR2 (germline): SGHTA, FQGNSA. V lost 5 bases to trimming and J lost 4 bases, with 17 bases between them. The CDR3 is made up of 15 amino acids. The CDR3 reads CASSLPGGERYGYTF. In DNA, the CDR3 is TGTGCCAGCAGCCTCCCCGGGGGGGAGCGCTATGGCTACACCTTC.

This clone was counted a few times. The gene calls are TRBV11-2 and TRBJ1-1; possibly TRBD1 for D (6 bases). This CDR3 region has 13 residues. CDR1 is SGHAT and CDR2 is FQNNGV in the germline V gene. Between the trimmed V and J ends, which lost 5 bases and 12 bases, there was a span of 19 bases. The CDR3 sequence: CASSRYEQGETFF. The CDR3, as DNA: TGTGCCAGCAGCCGTTATGAACAGGGAGAAACTTTCTTT. The whole variable domain, remainder taken from reference TRBV11-2 and TRBJ1-1, is EAGVAQSPRYKIIEKRQSVAFWCNPISGHATLYWYQQILGQGPKLLIQFQNNGVVDDSQLPKDRFSAERLKGVDSTLKIQPAKLEDSAVYLCASSRYEQGETFFGQGTRLTVV.

The chain combines TRBV28 with TRBJ2-5; possible D gene TRBD1, 6 bases. The germline CDR1 and CDR2 sequences are MDHEN and SYDVKM. The V and J ends lost 5 bases and 4 bases respectively, with 14 bases between them. The CDR3 length is 14 residues. CDR3 loop: CASSMVDRRETQYF. The CDR3 coding sequence is TGTGCCAGCAGTATGGTAGACAGGCGAGAGACCCAGTACTTC. The whole variable domain, filled in from reference TRBV28 and TRBJ2-5, reads DVKVTQSSRYLVKRTGEKVFLECVQDMDHENMFWYRQDPGLGLRLIYFSYDVKMKEKGDIPEGYSVSREKKERFSLILESASTNQTSMYLCASSMVDRRETQYFGPGTRLLVL.

The chain is built from TRBV7-2 and TRBJ2-5; TRBD2 matches at 7 bases. V lost 6 bases to trimming and J lost 0 bases; unmatched junction nucleotides: 4. The CDR3 runs 14 residues. In germline, CDR1 is SGHTA, CDR2 FQGNSA. The CDR3 DNA reads TGTGCCAGCAGTCGGGGGACTAACCAAGAGACCCAGTACTTC. Its translation: CASSRGTNQETQYF.

The V and J genes are TRBV4-1 and TRBJ2-1; 8 bases are a match to TRBD2. Germline V gives CDR1 MGHRA, CDR2 YSYEKL. This CDR3 contains 15 residues. V gave up 1 base and J gave up 8 bases; unmatched junction bases: 7. CDR3 sequence: CASSQGGLVNHEQFF. As DNA, the CDR3 is TGCGCCAGCAGCCAAGGGGGACTAGTTAACCATGAGCAGTTCTTC.

The CDR3 nucleotides are TGCAGCGTTGACCACCTAAGCACAGATACGCAGTATTTT. It is translated as CSVDHLSTDTQYF. The rearrangement joins TRBV29-1 to TRBJ2-3; D remains ambiguous. CDR1 is SQVTM, CDR2 ANQGSEA, per germline. The length of the CDR3 is 13 residues. With 3 bases removed from V and 0 bases from J, the gap between germline ends came to 7 bases.

This chain links TRBV5-5 with TRBJ2-1; tentative D call: TRBD2 (5 bases). V gave up 3 bases and J gave up 4 bases, with 8 bases separating them. Germline V gene data show CDR1 as SGHKS and CDR2 as YYEKEE (reference sequence). This CDR3 has 13 residues. The CDR3 coding sequence is TGTGCCAGCAGCTCACCGGGGTACAATGAGCAGTTCTTC. This codes for CASSSPGYNEQFF.

CDR3 amino acids: CASRPGHTACLPGNTIYF. The CDR3 DNA follows: TGTGCCAGCAGGCCGGGACATACGGCCTGTCTCCCTGGAAACACCATATATTTT. The chain has TRBV6-4 and TRBJ1-3, with a weak D call TRBD1 (6 bases). The CDR3 consists of 18 residues. V was shortened by 6 bases and J by 2 bases, with 23 bases between the two germline ends. From germline, CDR1 is MRHNA and CDR2 SNTAGT.